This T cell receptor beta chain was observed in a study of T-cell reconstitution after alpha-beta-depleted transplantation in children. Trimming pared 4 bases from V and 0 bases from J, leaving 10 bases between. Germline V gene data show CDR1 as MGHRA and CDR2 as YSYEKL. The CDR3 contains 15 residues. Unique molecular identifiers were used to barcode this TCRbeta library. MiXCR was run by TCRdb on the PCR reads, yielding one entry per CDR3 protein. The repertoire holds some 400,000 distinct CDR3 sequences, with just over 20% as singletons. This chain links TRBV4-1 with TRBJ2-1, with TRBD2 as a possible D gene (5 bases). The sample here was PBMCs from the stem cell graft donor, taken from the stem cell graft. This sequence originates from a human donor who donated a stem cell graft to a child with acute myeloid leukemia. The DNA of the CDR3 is TGCGCCAGCAGCCCAGAGCGGAGCTCCTACAATGAGCAGTTCTTC. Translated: CASSPERSSYNEQFF.